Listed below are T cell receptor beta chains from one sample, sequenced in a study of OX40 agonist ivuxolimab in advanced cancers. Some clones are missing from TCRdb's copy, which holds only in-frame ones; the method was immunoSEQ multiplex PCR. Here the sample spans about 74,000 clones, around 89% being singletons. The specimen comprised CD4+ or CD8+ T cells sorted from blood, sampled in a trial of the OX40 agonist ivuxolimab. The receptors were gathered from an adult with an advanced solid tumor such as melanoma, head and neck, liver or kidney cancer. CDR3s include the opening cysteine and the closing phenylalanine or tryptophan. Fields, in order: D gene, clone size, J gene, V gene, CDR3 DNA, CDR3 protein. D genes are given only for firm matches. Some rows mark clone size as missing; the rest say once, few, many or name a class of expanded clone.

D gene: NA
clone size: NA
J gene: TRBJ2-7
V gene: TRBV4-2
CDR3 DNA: TGTGCCAGCAGCCAAGAGTTTGCGGGTGGATCCTACGAGCAGTACTTC
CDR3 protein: CASSQEFAGGSYEQYF

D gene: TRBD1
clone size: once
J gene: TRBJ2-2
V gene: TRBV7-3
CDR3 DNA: TGTGCCAGCAGCTTGCTTGGACAGGGGGCACCCGGGGAGCTGTTTTTT
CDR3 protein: CASSLLGQGAPGELFF

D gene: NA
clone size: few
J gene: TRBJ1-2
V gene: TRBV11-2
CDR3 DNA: TGTGCCAGCAGCTACGGGGGGTCAGGATATGGCTACACCTTC
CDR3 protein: CASSYGGSGYGYTF

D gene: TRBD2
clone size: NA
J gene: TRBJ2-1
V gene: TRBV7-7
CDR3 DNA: TGTGCTAGCAGTTCCAGCGGGAGCTATGAGCAGTTCTTC
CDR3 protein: CASSSSGSYEQFF

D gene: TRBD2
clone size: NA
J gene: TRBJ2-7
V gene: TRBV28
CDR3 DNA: TGTGCCAGCAGTTTAAGCCTAGCGGGAGGGCCCTCCTACGAGCAGTACTTC
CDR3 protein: CASSLSLAGGPSYEQYF

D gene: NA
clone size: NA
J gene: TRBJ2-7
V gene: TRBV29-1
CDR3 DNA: TGCAGCGCTGGGACGCAGGGCTACGAGCAGTACTTC
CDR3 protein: CSAGTQGYEQYF

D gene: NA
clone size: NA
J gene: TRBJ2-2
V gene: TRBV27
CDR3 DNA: TGTGCCAGCAGTTTCCACCCTTCGAACACCGGGGAGCTGTTTTTT
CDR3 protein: CASSFHPSNTGELFF

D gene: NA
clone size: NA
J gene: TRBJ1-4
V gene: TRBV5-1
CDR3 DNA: TGCGCCAGCAGCGTGGGGGGCGCTGGTGAAAAACTGTTTTTT
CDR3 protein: CASSVGGAGEKLFF

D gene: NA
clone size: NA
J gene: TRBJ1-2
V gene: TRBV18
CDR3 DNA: TGTGCCAGCTCTCCGGACAAGTACTATGGCTACACCTTC
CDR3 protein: CASSPDKYYGYTF

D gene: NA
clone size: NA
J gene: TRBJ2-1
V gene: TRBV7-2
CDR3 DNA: TGTGCCAGCAGCTTTACCATGGTAGAGCAGTTCTTC
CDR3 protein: CASSFTMVEQFF

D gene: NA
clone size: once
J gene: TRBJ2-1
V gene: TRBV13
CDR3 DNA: TGTGCCAGCAGCTTAGCGGACCGTTACAATGAGCAGTTCTTC
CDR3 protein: CASSLADRYNEQFF

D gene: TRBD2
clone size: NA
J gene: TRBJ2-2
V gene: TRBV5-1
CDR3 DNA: TGCGCCAGCAGCCCAGGGACTAGCGGGAAGGTCGGGGAGCTGTTTTTT
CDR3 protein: CASSPGTSGKVGELFF

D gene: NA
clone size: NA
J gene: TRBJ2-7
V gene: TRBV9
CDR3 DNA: TGTGCCAGCAGCGTAGAGGAGGGTTCGTACGAGCAGTACTTC
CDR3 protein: CASSVEEGSYEQYF

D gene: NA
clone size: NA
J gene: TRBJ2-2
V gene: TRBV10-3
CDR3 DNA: TGTGCCATCAGTGAGAACGGGGCCGGGGAGCTGTTTTTT
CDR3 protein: CAISENGAGELFF

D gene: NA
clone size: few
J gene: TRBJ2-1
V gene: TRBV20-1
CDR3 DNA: TGCAGTGTGGATGAGCAGTTCTTC
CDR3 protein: CSVDEQFF

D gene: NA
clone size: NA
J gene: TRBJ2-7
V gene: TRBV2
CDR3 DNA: TGTGCCAGCAGTGAAGCGCTACCGACCAGGGGCACTACCTACGAGCAGTACTTC
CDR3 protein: CASSEALPTRGTTYEQYF

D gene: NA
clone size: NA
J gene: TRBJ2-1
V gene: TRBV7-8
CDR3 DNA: TGTGCCAGCAGCTTACAAGGGCCAAACTACAATGAGCAGTTCTTC
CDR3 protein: CASSLQGPNYNEQFF

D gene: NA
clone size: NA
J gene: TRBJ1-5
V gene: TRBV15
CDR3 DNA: TGTGCCACCAGCAGAGATATGGTAAAGAATCAGCCCCAGCATTTT
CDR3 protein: CATSRDMVKNQPQHF

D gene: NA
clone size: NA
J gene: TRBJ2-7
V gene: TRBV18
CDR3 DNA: TGTGCCAGCTCACCACTAGGCCAGGCTAACTCCTACGAGCAGTACTTC
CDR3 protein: CASSPLGQANSYEQYF

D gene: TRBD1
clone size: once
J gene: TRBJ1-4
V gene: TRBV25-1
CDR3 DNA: TGTGCCAGCAGTGAATATAGAGGGGGCGCTAATGAAAAACTGTTTTTT
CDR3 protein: CASSEYRGGANEKLFF

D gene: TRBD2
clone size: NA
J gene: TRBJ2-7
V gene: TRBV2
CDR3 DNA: TGTGCCAGCAGTGAAGCTCCTAGCGGGAGCTACGAGCAGTACTTC
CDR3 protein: CASSEAPSGSYEQYF

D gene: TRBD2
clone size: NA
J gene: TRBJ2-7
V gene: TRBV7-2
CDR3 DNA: TGTGCCAGCAGCTTAGGCGGCGGGAGCGCTGGGCAGTACTTC
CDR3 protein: CASSLGGGSAGQYF

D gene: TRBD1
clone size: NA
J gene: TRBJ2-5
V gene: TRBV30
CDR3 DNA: TGTGCCTGGAGTGTACGGACAGGTTTCCAAGAGACCCAGTACTTC
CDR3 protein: CAWSVRTGFQETQYF

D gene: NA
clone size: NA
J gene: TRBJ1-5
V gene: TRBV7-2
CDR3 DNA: TGTGCCAGCAGCCCAGATTATAGCAATCAGCCCCAGCATTTT
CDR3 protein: CASSPDYSNQPQHF

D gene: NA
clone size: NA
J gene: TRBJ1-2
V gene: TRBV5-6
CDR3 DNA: TGTGCCAGCAGCTTGATTACGCTGCTGGGCTATGGCTACACCTTC
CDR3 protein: CASSLITLLGYGYTF

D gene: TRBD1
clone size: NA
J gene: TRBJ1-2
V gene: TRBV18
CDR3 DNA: TGTGCCAGCTCCGACGGACGGGACAGGGTTTGGGGTGACTATGGCTACACCTTC
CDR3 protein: CASSDGRDRVWGDYGYTF

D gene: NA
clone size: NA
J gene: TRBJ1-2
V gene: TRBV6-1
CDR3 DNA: TGTGCCAGCTTACCCCCCTACCGGGGCACCGGCTACACCTTC
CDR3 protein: CASLPPYRGTGYTF

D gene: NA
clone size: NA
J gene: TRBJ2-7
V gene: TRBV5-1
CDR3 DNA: TGCGCCAGCAGCTTGGAACAGGCGTCGGGGTACGAGCAGTACTTC
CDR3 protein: CASSLEQASGYEQYF

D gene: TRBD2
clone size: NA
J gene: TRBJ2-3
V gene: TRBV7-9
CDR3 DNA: TGTGCCAGCGGGGTAGCGGGAACAGATACGCAGTATTTT
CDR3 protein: CASGVAGTDTQYF

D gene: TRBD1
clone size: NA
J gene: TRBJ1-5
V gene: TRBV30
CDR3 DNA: TGTGCCTGGATCCGAATAACCCCCCGGGACAGACCTATCTTTCAGCCCCAGCATTTT
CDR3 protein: CAWIRITPRDRPIFQPQHF

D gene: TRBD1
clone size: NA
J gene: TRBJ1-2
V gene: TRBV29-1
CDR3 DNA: TGCAGCGTAGGGACAGGGTCTAACTATGGCTACACCTTC
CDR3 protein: CSVGTGSNYGYTF

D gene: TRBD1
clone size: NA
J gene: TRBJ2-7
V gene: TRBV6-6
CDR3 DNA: TGTGCCAGCAGTTACTCCGGGACAGGGGACTACGAGCAGTACTTC
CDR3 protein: CASSYSGTGDYEQYF

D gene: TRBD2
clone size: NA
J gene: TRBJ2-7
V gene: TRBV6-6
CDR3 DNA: TGTGCCAGCAGTAGCGGGAGCCTGATCTACGAGCAGTACTTC
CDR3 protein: CASSSGSLIYEQYF

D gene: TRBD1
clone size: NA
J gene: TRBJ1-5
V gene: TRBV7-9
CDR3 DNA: TGTGCCAGCAGCTTAGGATCAGGGGGCTATCAGCCCCAGCATTTT
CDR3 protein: CASSLGSGGYQPQHF

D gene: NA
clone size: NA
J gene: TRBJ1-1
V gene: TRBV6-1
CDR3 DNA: TGTGCCAGCAGTGTACGGGGTACGGTCACTGAAGCTTTCTTT
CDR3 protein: CASSVRGTVTEAFF

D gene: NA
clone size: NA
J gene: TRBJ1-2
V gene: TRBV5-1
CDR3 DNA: TGCGCCAGCAGCTTGGAAGCGCGCCCCACCTATGGCTACACCTTC
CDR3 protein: CASSLEARPTYGYTF

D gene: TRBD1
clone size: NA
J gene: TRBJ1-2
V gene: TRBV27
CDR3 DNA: TGTGCCAGCAGACCAGGGGGTAACTATGGCTACACCTTC
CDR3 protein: CASRPGGNYGYTF

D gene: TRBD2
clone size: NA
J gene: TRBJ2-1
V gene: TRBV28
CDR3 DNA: TGTGCCACCATAGCGGGGCCAAATGAGCAGTTCTTC
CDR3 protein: CATIAGPNEQFF

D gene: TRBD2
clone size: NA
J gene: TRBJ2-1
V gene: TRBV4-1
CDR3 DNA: TGCGCCAGCAGCCAAGACGGGCGCACTAGCGGGGGGTATGAGCAGTTCTTC
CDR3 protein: CASSQDGRTSGGYEQFF

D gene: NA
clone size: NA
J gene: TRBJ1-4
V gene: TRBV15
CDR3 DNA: TGTGCCACCAGCAGCAGTAATAATGAAAAACTGTTTTTT
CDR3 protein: CATSSSNNEKLFF

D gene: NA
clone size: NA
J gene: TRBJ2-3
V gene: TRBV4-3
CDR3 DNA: TGCGCCAGCAGCCAAGGGCCTACTAGCACAGATACGCAGTATTTT
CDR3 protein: CASSQGPTSTDTQYF

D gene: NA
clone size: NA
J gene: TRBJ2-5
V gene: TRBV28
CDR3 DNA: TGTGCCAGCAGTTCCCCCGGAGTCCAAGAGACCCAGTACTTC
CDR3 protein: CASSSPGVQETQYF

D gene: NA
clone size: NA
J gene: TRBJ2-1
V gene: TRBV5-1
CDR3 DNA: TGCGCCAGCAGCTTGGGCGCCACTCTGGGCGATGAGCAGTTCTTC
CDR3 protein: CASSLGATLGDEQFF

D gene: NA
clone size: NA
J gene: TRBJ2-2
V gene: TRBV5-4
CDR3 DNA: TGTGCCAGCAGCTTGGCGGGTGTCCAGAACACCGGGGAGCTGTTTTTT
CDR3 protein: CASSLAGVQNTGELFF

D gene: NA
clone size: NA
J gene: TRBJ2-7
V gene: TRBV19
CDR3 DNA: TGTGCCAGTAGTTCTTCCTCCTACGAGCAGTACTTC
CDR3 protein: CASSSSSYEQYF

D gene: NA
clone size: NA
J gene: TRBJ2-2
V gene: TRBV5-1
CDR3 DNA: TGCGCCAGCAGCCCGGGACCCCCGGAGAGGGAGCTGTTTTTT
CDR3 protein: CASSPGPPERELFF

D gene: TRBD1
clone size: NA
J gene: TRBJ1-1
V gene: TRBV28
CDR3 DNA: TGTGCCAGCAGGGTGGGACAGGGGGCTTTATCTGAAGCTTTCTTT
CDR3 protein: CASRVGQGALSEAFF

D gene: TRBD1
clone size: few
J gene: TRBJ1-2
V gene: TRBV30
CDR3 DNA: TGTGCCTGGAGTGGGGACAGGGGGCGACTAAACTATGGCTACACCTTC
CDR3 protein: CAWSGDRGRLNYGYTF

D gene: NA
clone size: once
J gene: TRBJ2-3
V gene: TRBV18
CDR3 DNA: TGTGCCAGCTCACCGACGACAGCTCCTAGCACAGATACGCAGTATTTT
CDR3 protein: CASSPTTAPSTDTQYF

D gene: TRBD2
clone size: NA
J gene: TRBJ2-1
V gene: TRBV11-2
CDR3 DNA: TGTGCCAGCAGCCGGGGACTAGCGGGAGGGTACAATGAGCAGTTCTTC
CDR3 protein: CASSRGLAGGYNEQFF

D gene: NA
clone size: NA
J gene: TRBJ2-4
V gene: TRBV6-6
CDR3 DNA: TGTGCCAGTCAAAAAGGGTCGGGGCCAAGAAACATTCAGTACTTC
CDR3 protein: CASQKGSGPRNIQYF